This T cell receptor (beta chain) originates from a study of CD8+ T cells in alopecia areata. The authors extracted RNA and reverse transcribed it into cDNA as the sequencing template. Here immunoSEQ multiplex PCR was the method, and the copy in TCRdb shows in-frame clones only, minus some. This sample carries approximately 140,000 clones, approximately 45% of them seen once, and the ten largest clones take more than 6.5%. The V and J ends lost 5 bases and 3 bases respectively, with 10 bases between them. Germline V CDR1 and CDR2: SQVTM, ANQGSEA. The CDR3 runs 12 residues. Only a few counts were recorded for this clone.

This chain joins TRBV29-1 and TRBJ1-2, with D possibly matching TRBD1 (5 bases). The sample was CD4+ T cells sorted from blood. This sequence originates from a human donor with alopecia areata. Here the CDR3 reads CSVPGRYYGYTF. The CDR3 bases are TGCAGCGTTCCGGGACGCTACTATGGCTACACCTTC.